Below, 19 T cell receptor beta chains from the same sample are listed, as sequenced in a study of CD8+CD57+ T cells in acquired aplastic anemia. TCR beta VDJ and CDR3 were profiled, and genomic DNA was the template. From the reads, TCRdb called clonotypes with MiXCR, one entry per CDR3 protein. The profile shows fewer than 200,000 distinct CDR3 sequences, approximately 40% of them singletons. Sequenced material: sorted CD4+, CD8+, or CD8+CD57+ T cells (not recorded which) from PBMCs. All receptors come from a human donor in good health.

The J gene is TRBJ1-2, the V gene TRBV2, with D hard to call. Looked up from germline, CDR1 is SNHLY and CDR2 is FYNNEI. V lost 7 bases and J 2 bases, leaving 5 bases between the germline ends. There are 11 residues in the CDR3. DNA of the CDR3: TGTGCCAGCAAGGAAAACTATGGCTACACCTTC. This sequence encodes CASKENYGYTF.

This clonotype was detected ten times or more. The chain combines TRBV7-2 with TRBJ1-3, with unresolved D. This CDR3 spans 13 amino acids. V lost 5 bases and J lost 4, with 9 bases in between. Germline V gene lookup returns CDR1 SGHTA and CDR2 FQGNSA. The CDR3 region has the DNA TGTGCCAGCAGCCTCCCCGGAGGAAACACCATATATTTT. The encoded protein is CASSLPGGNTIYF.

The chain links TRBV20-1 to TRBJ1-3; D is ambiguous. The CDR3 extends over 15 amino acids. The germline CDR1 and CDR2 sequences are DFQATT and SNEGSKA (reference sequence). Deletions cut 0 bases from V and 1 base from J, with 10 bases between. The CDR3 spells CSARDPQKSGNTIYF. Written as DNA, the CDR3 is TGCAGTGCTAGAGATCCACAGAAATCTGGAAACACCATATATTTT.

The chain joins TRBV29-1 to TRBJ1-3, with 11 bases lining up with TRBD1. Germline V gene sequence: CDR1 SQVTM, CDR2 ANQGSEA. The CDR3 length is 16 residues. J gave up 2 bases and V 2 bases, and 5 bases lay outside the gene matches. The CDR3 loop is CSVESGTGGPGNTIYF. CDR3 DNA sequence: TGCAGCGTTGAATCCGGGACAGGGGGACCTGGAAACACCATATATTTT.

Many counts were recorded for this clonotype. V and J are TRBV5-1 and TRBJ2-2; D is uncertain. Trimming left V 3 bases short and J 2 bases short, with 11 bases between. Germline values: CDR1 SGHRS, CDR2 YFSETQ. CDR3 length equals 15 residues. CDR3 region: CASSYDTSNTGELFF. The CDR3 DNA is TGCGCCAGCAGCTACGACACCTCCAACACCGGGGAGCTGTTTTTT.

The J gene is TRBJ2-5, the V gene TRBV15, with TRBD2 identical over 7 bases. The V gene end was trimmed by 4 bases and the J gene end by 0 bases; junction bases not matched to a gene: 5. Germline V gene data show CDR1 as LNHNV and CDR2 as YYDKDF (reference sequence). The CDR3 is 15 residues long. CDR3: CATSIRGRYQETQYF. The CDR3 bases are TGTGCCACCAGCATCCGCGGGAGATACCAAGAGACCCAGTACTTC.

This clonotype was seen more than once but under ten times. V usage is TRBV6-2 or TRBV6-3 and J usage is TRBJ1-5; D is uncertain. Germline lookup yields CDR1 MNHEY and CDR2 SVGEGT. V lost 6 bases and J 7 bases, leaving 19 bases between the germline ends. The CDR3 runs 15 residues. CDR3 protein: CASSRPVRATQPQHF. CDR3 in DNA: TGTGCCAGCAGCCGGCCCGTCCGGGCAACCCAGCCCCAGCATTTT.

This clonotype was seen many times. The V gene is TRBV9, the J gene TRBJ2-1, with 7 bases that match TRBD2. The CDR3 loop spans 15 amino acids. Germline values: CDR1 SGDLS, CDR2 YYNGEE. Germline trimming cut 2 bases from V and 2 bases from J; bases unmatched to any gene: 4. The CDR3 nucleotides are TGTGCCAGCAGCGTGTCCAGCGGGGCCTACAATGAGCAGTTCTTC. This translates into CASSVSSGAYNEQFF.

This clonotype was seen a single time. The chain is built from TRBV19 and TRBJ2-7; tentatively, D is TRBD2 (6 bases). From germline, CDR1 is LNHDA and CDR2 SQIVND (reference sequence). Trimming left V 4 bases short and J 0 bases short, with 10 bases between. This CDR3 has 14 amino acids. The CDR3 sequence: CASSSRESSYEQYF. The DNA of the CDR3 is TGTGCCAGTAGTAGTCGGGAGAGCTCCTACGAGCAGTACTTC. The full variable domain, completed using reference TRBV19 and TRBJ2-7, is DGGITQSPKYLFRKEGQNVTLSCEQNLNHDAMYWYRQDPGQGLRLIYYSQIVNDFQKGDIAEGYSVSREKKESFPLTVTSAQKNPTAFYLCASSSRESSYEQYFGPGTRLTVT.

This clonotype was seen many times. This chain joins TRBV2 and TRBJ2-5; tentative D call: TRBD1 (6 bases). The CDR3 runs 13 residues. V was clipped by 11 bases and J by 2 bases, with 15 bases between them. CDR1 and CDR2 from the germline V gene are SNHLY and FYNNEI. CDR3 protein: CAGSRGGQETQYF. DNA of the CDR3: TGTGCCGGAAGCAGGGGCGGACAAGAGACCCAGTACTTC.

The V call is TRBV11-1, the J call TRBJ2-7; D ambiguous. This CDR3 has 16 residues. The V gene's germline CDR1 is SGHAT and CDR2 FQDESV (reference sequence). V shed 1 base and J shed 4 bases, with 17 bases lying between them. The CDR3 nucleotides read TGTGCCAGCAGCTTAGTAGGGCGCAGGAGCTCTTACGAGCAGTACTTC. This gives the protein CASSLVGRRSSYEQYF.

The rearrangement joins TRBV15 to TRBJ2-3; 9 bases are a match to TRBD2. The V and J ends lost 5 bases and 1 base, in that order; junction bases with no gene match: 4. There are 15 residues in the CDR3. Per the germline V gene, CDR1 is LNHNV and CDR2 is YYDKDF (reference sequence). The DNA of the CDR3 is TGTGCCACCAGCGGACTAGCGCGGTGCACAGATACGCAGTATTTT. Translation gives CATSGLARCTDTQYF.

At least ten counts were recorded for this clonotype. The J gene is TRBJ1-5, the V gene TRBV7-9; D is ambiguous. The CDR3 is made up of 14 amino acids. The V gene lost 6 bases and the J gene lost 6 bases, with 15 bases spanning the gap. CDR1 SEHNR and CDR2 FQNEAQ come from the germline V gene (reference sequence). The CDR3 bases are TGTGCCAGCAGTCCTGGAGTCCGGAGTCAGCCCCAGCATTTT. This gives the protein CASSPGVRSQPQHF.

This clonotype was counted many times. This chain connects TRBV10-3 to TRBJ2-7; 8 positions match TRBD2. Germline-derived CDR1 and CDR2 are ENHRY and SYGVKD. The length of the CDR3 is 16 residues. The trim removed 4 bases at V and 2 bases at J, leaving 10 bases unmatched. The DNA of the CDR3 is TGTGCCATCAGTGGGGCGGGGGGCGGGTTGCCCTACGAGCAGTACTTC. Its translation: CAISGAGGGLPYEQYF.

The V call is TRBV19, the J call TRBJ1-1; D possibly corresponds to TRBD1 (5 bases). The CDR3 extends over 11 amino acids. V lost 7 bases to trimming and J lost 11 bases, with 14 bases between them. From germline, CDR1 is LNHDA and CDR2 SQIVND (reference sequence). DNA of the CDR3: TGTGCCAGTAATGGGGCAGTCGCGGCTTTCTTT. Residues: CASNGAVAAFF.

This clonotype was seen many times. The chain has TRBV19 and TRBJ2-7, with D perhaps TRBD2 (6 bases). This CDR3 region has 12 residues. CDR1 and CDR2 (germline): LNHDA, SQIVND (reference sequence). V was trimmed by 6 bases and J by 7 bases, leaving 13 bases between them. CDR3 sequence reads: CASSLAGMEQYF. Here the CDR3 DNA reads TGTGCCAGTAGCCTCGCGGGGATGGAGCAGTACTTC.

This clonotype showed up many times. The chain recombines TRBV19 with TRBJ1-2; 9 positions agree with TRBD1. J lost 5 bases, V lost 6 bases, and 7 bases had no gene match. Germline V lookup: CDR1 LNHDA, CDR2 SQIVND (reference sequence). This CDR3 spans 14 amino acids. The CDR3 region is CASSRDRALYGYTF. In DNA, the CDR3 is TGTGCCAGTAGCAGGGACAGGGCGCTATATGGCTACACCTTC.

This clonotype was counted ten times or more. This sequence joins TRBV20-1 and TRBJ1-2; a possible D gene is TRBD1 (5 bases). The CDR3 is made up of 15 amino acids. V shed 0 bases and J shed 2 bases, with 13 bases lying between them. Looked up from germline, CDR1 is DFQATT and CDR2 is SNEGSKA (reference sequence). The chain's CDR3 is CSARDLRDSNYGYTF. DNA for the CDR3: TGCAGTGCTAGAGATCTGAGAGACAGCAACTATGGCTACACCTTC.

This chain links TRBV2 with TRBJ1-2; D is possibly TRBD1 (6 bases). The V gene lost 6 bases and the J gene lost 2 bases, with 13 bases spanning the gap. There are 14 residues in the CDR3. Looked up from germline, CDR1 is SNHLY and CDR2 is FYNNEI. CDR3: CASRPGARNYGYTF. In nucleotides, the CDR3 is TGTGCCAGCAGGCCGGGGGCCCGCAACTATGGCTACACCTTC. The full variable domain, rest sourced from reference TRBV2 and TRBJ1-2, is EPEVTQTPSHQVTQMGQEVILRCVPISNHLYFYWYRQILGQKVEFLVSFYNNEISEKSEIFDDQFSVERPDGSNFTLKIRSTKLEDSAMYFCASRPGARNYGYTFGSGTRLTVV.